This entry lists 27 T cell receptor beta chains sequenced from one sample in a study of CD8+CD57+ T cells in acquired aplastic anemia. The template used for profiling TCR beta VDJ and CDR3 was genomic DNA. MiXCR, run by TCRdb on the reads, gives a single entry per CDR3 protein. Of approximately 170,000 distinct CDR3 sequences listed, less than 60% are singletons. By flow cytometry, patients selected for sequencing had shown an expansion of CD8+CD57+ cells. The sequenced sample consisted of sorted CD4+, CD8+, or CD8+CD57+ T cells (not recorded which) from PBMCs. The receptors originated from a human donor with aplastic anemia.

This clonotype was detected only once. CDR3 protein: CASSTPGGYGYTF. The CDR3 nucleotides are TGTGCCAGTAGTACCCCGGGAGGGTACGGCTACACCTTC. The gene calls are TRBV19 and TRBJ1-2; D gene ambiguous. With 4 bases removed from V and 8 bases from J, the gap between germline ends came to 14 bases. The CDR3 has 13 residues. Germline loops: CDR1 LNHDA, CDR2 SQIVND (reference sequence).

This clonotype was recorded at least ten times. The rearrangement joins TRBV20-1 to TRBJ2-4; tentatively, D is TRBD1 (5 bases). Trimming took off 6 bases at V and 2 bases at J, with 14 bases between the two ends. The CDR3 extends over 14 amino acids. From germline, CDR1 is DFQATT and CDR2 SNEGSKA (reference sequence). CDR3 residues: CSARTRVSKNIQYF. CDR3 bases: TGCAGTGCCAGAACCAGGGTGTCCAAAAACATTCAGTACTTC.

This clonotype was observed many times. DNA for the CDR3: TGTGCCAGCAGGACTAGCGGGTACGAGCAGTACTTC. This codes for CASRTSGYEQYF. J is TRBJ2-7 and V is TRBV6-1; 10 nucleotides line up with TRBD2. With V trimmed by 6 bases and J by 4 bases, 0 bases remained unmatched. The CDR3 has 12 residues. Germline V lookup: CDR1 MNHNS, CDR2 SASEGT.

This chain connects TRBV25-1 to TRBJ1-2; 7 positions match TRBD1. CDR1 MGHDK and CDR2 SYGVNS come from the germline V gene. The CDR3 spans 13 residues. Losses at the gene ends were 2 bases for V and 7 bases for J; bases not matched to a gene: 4. The CDR3 is CASSELGQVGYTF. DNA of the CDR3: TGTGCCAGCAGTGAACTTGGACAGGTTGGCTACACCTTC.

This clonotype was observed a handful of times. This chain joins TRBV10-1 and TRBJ2-7; D uncertain. There are 12 residues in the CDR3. V shed 3 bases and J shed 3 bases, with 6 bases lying between them. CDR1 WNHNN and CDR2 SYGVQD come from the germline V gene (reference sequence). CDR3 amino acids: CASSEGGYEQYF. The CDR3 DNA reads TGCGCCAGCAGTGAAGGCGGCTACGAGCAGTACTTC.

The V call is TRBV2, the J call TRBJ2-5; 10 bases are a match to TRBD2. The germline V gene encodes CDR1 SNHLY and CDR2 FYNNEI. CDR3 length: 16 residues. Trimming cost V 4 bases and J 5 bases; bases outside gene matches: 10. The CDR3 region is CASSGASGRGWETQYF. For the CDR3, the DNA is TGTGCCAGCAGTGGGGCTAGCGGGAGAGGATGGGAGACCCAGTACTTC.

V and J are TRBV19 and TRBJ2-5, with 7 nucleotides matching TRBD2. Germline V gene sequence: CDR1 LNHDA, CDR2 SQIVND (reference sequence). Unmatched junction bases numbered 5, after V lost 10 bases and J lost 0 bases. This CDR3 has 13 residues. CDR3: CATGGGDQETQYF. In nucleotides, the CDR3 is TGTGCCACGGGGGGAGGGGACCAAGAGACCCAGTACTTC.

This rearrangement joins TRBV7-6 to TRBJ2-2, with D hard to call. V lost 7 bases and J 5 bases, leaving 8 bases between the germline ends. The CDR3 has 12 amino acids. Germline CDR1 SGHVS, CDR2 FNYEAQ. CDR3 bases: TGTGCCAGCAAGTGGGGAACCGGGGAGCTGTTTTTT. It yields the protein CASKWGTGELFF.

This clonotype is a singleton in its sample. V usage is TRBV9 and J usage is TRBJ2-3; D not certain. CDR3 size: 13 residues. Germline CDR1 reads SGDLS; CDR2 reads YYNGEE. The germline V and J ends were trimmed by 4 bases and 3 bases, with 9 bases remaining between them. The CDR3 region has the DNA TGTGCCAGCAGCCAACCTAGGACAGATACGCAGTATTTT. It encodes CASSQPRTDTQYF.

The J gene is TRBJ2-1, the V gene TRBV7-6; 10 bases fit TRBD2. Germline CDR1 and CDR2: SGHVS and FNYEAQ. There are 17 residues in the CDR3. After removal of 5 bases from V and 2 bases from J, the junction contained 9 bases not matched to a gene. DNA for the CDR3: TGTGCCAGCAGCCCAAGGCTAGCGGGGGCTACCTACAATGAGCAGTTCTTC. Translated: CASSPRLAGATYNEQFF.

The chain recombines TRBV7-2 with TRBJ2-2, with TRBD1 matching over 8 bases. Per germline, CDR1 SGHTA and CDR2 FQGNSA. J lost 7 bases, V lost 4 bases, and 2 bases had no gene match. CDR3 length equals 13 residues. In nucleotides, the CDR3 is TGTGCCAGCAGCTGGACAGGGCGCGGGGAGCTGTTTTTT. Translation: CASSWTGRGELFF.

The rearrangement joins TRBV7-6 to TRBJ2-5; 8 bases fit TRBD2. The CDR3 is made up of 13 amino acids. Per germline, CDR1 SGHVS and CDR2 FNYEAQ. The ends lost 8 bases at V and 5 bases at J; junction bases unmatched: 7. The CDR3 protein is CASQSGGGETQYF. As DNA, the CDR3 is TGTGCCAGCCAAAGCGGGGGTGGCGAGACCCAGTACTTC.

Turning to this clonotype: A much larger clone differs by one base, so this may be a read error. CDR3 sequence: CASSLQQGAGEKPFF. DNA of the CDR3: TGTGCCAGCAGCCTTCAACAGGGGGCGGGTGAAAAACCGTTTTTT. V and J are TRBV7-2 and TRBJ1-4, with 9 bases fitting TRBD1. The CDR3 length is 15 residues. The germline V gene has CDR1 SGHTA and CDR2 FQGNSA. Drawing the rest from reference TRBV7-2 and TRBJ1-4, the complete variable domain is GAGVSQSPSNKVTEKGKDVELRCDPISGHTALYWYRQSLGQGLEFLIYFQGNSAPDKSGLPSDRFSAERTGGSVSTLTIQRTQQEDSAVYLCASSLQQGAGEKPFFGSGTQLSVL.

The V call is TRBV25-1, the J call TRBJ2-3; TRBD1 agrees at 7 bases. From germline, CDR1 is MGHDK and CDR2 SYGVNS. J lost 1 base, V lost 3 bases, and 7 bases had no gene match. The CDR3 is 16 amino acids. The CDR3: CASSDRTGRGTDTQYF. CDR3 nucleotides: TGTGCCAGCAGTGACCGGACAGGAAGGGGCACAGATACGCAGTATTTT.

This clonotype was seen repeatedly, ten times or more. The gene calls are TRBV29-1 and TRBJ2-1; D possibly corresponds to TRBD2 (6 bases). This CDR3 is 14 amino acids long. Germline loops: CDR1 SQVTM, CDR2 ANQGSEA. V was clipped by 7 bases and J by 4 bases, with 17 bases between them. The CDR3: CSARSPSVYNEQFF. The CDR3 coding sequence is TGCAGCGCCAGGAGTCCTAGCGTTTACAATGAGCAGTTCTTC.

Worth noting for this clonotype: The CDR3 does not end in the conserved phenylalanine or tryptophan, so this is likely a read error. The limits of the CDR3 on the DNA are not certain, so only TCRdb's listed CDR3 is given. The V and J genes are TRBV2 and TRBJ2-2; the table's D call, TRBD1, has no DNA check behind it. Termini included, the CDR3 measures 13 amino acids. Germline lookup yields CDR1 SNHLY and CDR2 FYNNEI. The CDR3 reads CASSGTGFGEPFL.

This clonotype was observed at least ten times. The gene calls are TRBV3-1 and TRBJ1-1, with D perhaps TRBD1 (6 bases). Germline values: CDR1 LGHDT, CDR2 YNNKEL (reference sequence). Trimming removed 6 bases from V and 5 bases from J, with 13 bases in between. This CDR3 has 13 amino acids. The DNA of the CDR3 is TGTGCCAGCAGAATACAGGGTGGGACTGAAGCTTTCTTT. It translates to CASRIQGGTEAFF.

This clonotype was detected many times. The rearrangement joins TRBV9 to TRBJ2-1, with D possibly matching TRBD1 (6 bases). The CDR3 extends over 16 amino acids. Germline values: CDR1 SGDLS, CDR2 YYNGEE. The germline V and J ends were trimmed by 2 bases and 3 bases, with 15 bases remaining between them. CDR3 amino acids: CASSVQGFGGYNEQFF. CDR3 coding DNA: TGTGCCAGCAGCGTTCAGGGGTTTGGAGGCTACAATGAGCAGTTCTTC.

This clonotype was counted only a few times. The gene calls are TRBV18 and TRBJ2-3, with no clear D. V lost 0 bases, J lost 4 bases, and 8 bases lay in between. The CDR3 is made up of 14 amino acids. Germline assignment: CDR1 KGHSH and CDR2 LQKENI. In DNA form, the CDR3 reads TGTGCCAGCTCACCACCGTTACAACCAGATACGCAGTATTTT. Translation: CASSPPLQPDTQYF.

A remark on this clonotype: No conserved phenylalanine or tryptophan ends this CDR3, so it is likely a read error. The CDR3 loop is CASSARLQEGTQYS. In DNA form, the CDR3 reads TGTGCCAGCAGTGCGCGCCTCCAAGAAGGTACGCAGTATTCT. The chain recombines TRBV25-1 with TRBJ2-3; unclear D gene. V dropped 4 bases and J dropped 8 bases, with 16 bases sitting between them. CDR3 size: 14 residues. Germline CDR1 is MGHDK and CDR2 is SYGVNS.

The chain combines TRBV29-1 with TRBJ1-1; no definite D call. Germline lookup yields CDR1 SQVTM and CDR2 ANQGSEA. This CDR3 spans 10 amino acids. Trimming removed 4 bases from V and 3 bases from J, with 3 bases in between. The CDR3 loop reads CSVAYTEAFF. DNA of the CDR3: TGCAGCGTTGCGTACACTGAAGCTTTCTTT.

In regard to this clonotype: One end of the junction is discordant with germline, which a read error may explain. The chain employs TRBV2 and TRBJ2-3, with TRBD2 matching 13 bases. CDR3 length equals 14 residues. Germline CDR1 reads SNHLY; CDR2 reads FYNNEI. The CDR3: CASTGLAGADTRYF. The CDR3 nucleotides read TGTGCCAGCACAGGACTAGCGGGAGCAGATACGCGGTATTTT.

The chain employs TRBV15 and TRBJ2-7, with D perhaps TRBD1 or TRBD2 (5 bases each). V was cut by 5 bases and J by 0 bases, with 11 bases left in between. Germline V gene lookup returns CDR1 LNHNV and CDR2 YYDKDF (reference sequence). The CDR3 has 14 residues. The CDR3 DNA sequence: TGTGCCACCAGCCGGGACCGAACCTCCTACGAGCAGTACTTC. Protein sequence: CATSRDRTSYEQYF. Full variable domain (missing parts from reference TRBV15 and TRBJ2-7): DAMVIQNPRYQVTQFGKPVTLSCSQTLNHNVMYWYQQKSSQAPKLLFHYYDKDFNNEADTPDNFQSRRPNTSFCFLDIRSPGLGDTAMYLCATSRDRTSYEQYFGPGTRLTVT.

The table lists this clonotype with many counts. This rearrangement joins TRBV7-9 to TRBJ2-3; 10 nucleotides line up with TRBD2. CDR3 length: 16 amino acids. Germline CDR1 and CDR2: SEHNR and FQNEAQ (reference sequence). V dropped 0 bases and J dropped 6; count of bases not matched to a gene: 6. The CDR3 DNA is TGTGCCAGCAGCTTAGCGAGCGGGAGGGCCTTTGATACGCAGTATTTT. Translated, it gives CASSLASGRAFDTQYF. Full variable domain (rest looked up from reference TRBV7-9 and TRBJ2-3): DTGVSQNPRHKITKRGQNVTFRCDPISEHNRLYWYRQTLGQGPEFLTYFQNEAQLEKSRLLSDRFSAERPKGSFSTLEIQRTEQGDSAMYLCASSLASGRAFDTQYFGPGTRLTVL.

Comment on this clonotype: A much larger clone differs by one base, so this may be a read error. The chain recombines TRBV9 with TRBJ1-3; maybe TRBD1 (6 bases). The CDR3 loop spans 14 amino acids. V lost 4 bases, J lost 2 bases, and 10 bases lay in between. Germline CDR1 reads SGDLS; CDR2 reads YYNGEE. The CDR3 DNA is TGTGCCAGCAGCCCCTGGGGGCCTGGAAACACCATATATTTT. Translating gives CASSPWGPGNTIYF. Looking up the rest from reference TRBV9 and TRBJ1-3 gives the full variable domain: DSGVTQTPKHLITATGQRVTLRCSPRSGDLSVYWYQQSLDQGLQFLIQYYNGEERAKGNILERFSAQQFPDLHSELNLSSLELGDSALYFCASSPWGPGNTIYFGEGSWLTVV.

The chain couples TRBV10-3 to TRBJ1-2, with D tentatively TRBD1 (5 bases). The CDR3 length is 14 residues. V was trimmed by 10 bases and J by 4 bases, leaving 19 bases between them. Germline V gives CDR1 ENHRY, CDR2 SYGVKD. The CDR3 sequence is CATEGSSGLYGYTF. The CDR3 DNA reads as TGTGCCACCGAGGGCAGTTCGGGGCTCTATGGCTACACCTTC.

About this clonotype itself: At one end, the junction sequence differs from germline, possibly due to a read error. The chain carries TRBV29-1 and TRBJ2-3; no clear D gene. Germline V lookup: CDR1 SQVTM, CDR2 ANQGSEA. This CDR3 is built from 10 residues. CDR3 amino acids: CNVGTDTQYF. DNA for the CDR3: TGCAACGTTGGGACAGATACGCAGTATTTT.